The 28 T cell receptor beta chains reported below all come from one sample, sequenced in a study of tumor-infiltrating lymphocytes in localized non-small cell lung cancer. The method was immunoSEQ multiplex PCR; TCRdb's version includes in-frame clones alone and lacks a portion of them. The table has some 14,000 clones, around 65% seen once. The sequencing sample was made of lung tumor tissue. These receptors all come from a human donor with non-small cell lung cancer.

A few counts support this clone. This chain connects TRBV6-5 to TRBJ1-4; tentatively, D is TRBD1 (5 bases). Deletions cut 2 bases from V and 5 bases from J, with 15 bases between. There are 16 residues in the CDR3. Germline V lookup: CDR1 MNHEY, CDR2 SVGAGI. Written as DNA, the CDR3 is TGTGCCAGCAGTTACAGCCTGGGACCGCCGAATGAAAAACTGTTTTTT. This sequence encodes CASSYSLGPPNEKLFF.

CDR3 coding DNA: TGTGCCAGCAGCTCGGTGGACCGCTACGAGCAGTACTTC. Amino acids: CASSSVDRYEQYF. The chain carries TRBV7-2 and TRBJ2-5; D gene uncertain. Matching the DNA end better, TRBJ2-7 makes the J call doubtful. Germline assignment: CDR1 SGHTA and CDR2 FQGNSA. The CDR3 contains 13 residues.

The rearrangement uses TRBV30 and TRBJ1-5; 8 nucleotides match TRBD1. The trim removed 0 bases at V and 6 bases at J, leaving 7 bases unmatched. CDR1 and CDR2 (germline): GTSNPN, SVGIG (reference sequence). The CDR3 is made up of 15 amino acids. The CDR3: CAWSVQGQVGQPQHF. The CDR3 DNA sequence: TGTGCCTGGAGTGTACAGGGACAGGTCGGTCAGCCCCAGCATTTT.

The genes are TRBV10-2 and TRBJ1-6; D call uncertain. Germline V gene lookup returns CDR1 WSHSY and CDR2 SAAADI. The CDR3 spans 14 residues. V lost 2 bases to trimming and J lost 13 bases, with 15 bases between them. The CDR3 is CASSEERARRPLHF. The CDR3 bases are TGCGCCAGCAGTGAGGAAAGGGCTCGGAGGCCCCTCCACTTT.

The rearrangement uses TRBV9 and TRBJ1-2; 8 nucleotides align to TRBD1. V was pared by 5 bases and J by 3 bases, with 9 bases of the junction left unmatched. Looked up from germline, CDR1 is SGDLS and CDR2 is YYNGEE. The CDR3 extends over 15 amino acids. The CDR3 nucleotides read TGTGCCAGCAGTGATTACGACAGGGGCGACTATGGCTACACCTTC. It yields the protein CASSDYDRGDYGYTF.

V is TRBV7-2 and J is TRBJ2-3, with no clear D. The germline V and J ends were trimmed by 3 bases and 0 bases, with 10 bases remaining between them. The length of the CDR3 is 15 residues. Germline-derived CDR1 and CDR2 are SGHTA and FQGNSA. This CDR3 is CASSFTDPSTDTQYF. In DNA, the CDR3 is TGTGCCAGCAGCTTCACGGATCCGAGCACAGATACGCAGTATTTT.

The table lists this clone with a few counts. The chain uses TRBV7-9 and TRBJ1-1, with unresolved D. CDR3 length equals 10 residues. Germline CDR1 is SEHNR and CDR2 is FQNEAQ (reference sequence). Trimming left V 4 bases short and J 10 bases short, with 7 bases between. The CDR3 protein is CASSSRTAFF. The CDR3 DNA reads TGTGCCAGCAGCTCCCGTACAGCTTTCTTT.

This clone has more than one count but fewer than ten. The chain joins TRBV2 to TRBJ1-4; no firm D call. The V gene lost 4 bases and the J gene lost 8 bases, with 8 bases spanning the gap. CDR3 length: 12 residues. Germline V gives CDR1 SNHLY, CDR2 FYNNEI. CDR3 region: CASSGVGEKLFF. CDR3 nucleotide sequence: TGTGCCAGCAGTGGGGTCGGAGAAAAACTGTTTTTT.

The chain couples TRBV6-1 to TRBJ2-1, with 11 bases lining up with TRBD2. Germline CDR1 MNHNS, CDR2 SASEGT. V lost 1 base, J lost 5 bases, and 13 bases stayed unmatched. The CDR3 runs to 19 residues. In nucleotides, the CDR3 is TGTGCCAGCAGTGAAGGTTTGGGGCTAGCGGGAGGTTGGGACAATGAGCAGTTCTTC. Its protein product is CASSEGLGLAGGWDNEQFF.

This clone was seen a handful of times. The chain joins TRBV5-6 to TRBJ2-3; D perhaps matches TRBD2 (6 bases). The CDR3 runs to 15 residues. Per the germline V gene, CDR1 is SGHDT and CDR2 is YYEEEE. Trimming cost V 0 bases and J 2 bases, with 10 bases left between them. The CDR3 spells CASSLAGGVTDTQYF. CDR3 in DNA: TGTGCCAGCAGCTTGGCAGGAGGGGTCACAGATACGCAGTATTTT.

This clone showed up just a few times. The CDR3, as DNA: TGCAGCGTTGAGCCGGATAACTCCTACGAGCAGTACTTC. This encodes CSVEPDNSYEQYF. J is TRBJ2-7 and V is TRBV29-1; D unresolved. CDR1 and CDR2 (germline): SQVTM, ANQGSEA. The CDR3 totals 13 residues. With 3 bases removed from V and 0 bases from J, the gap between germline ends came to 9 bases.

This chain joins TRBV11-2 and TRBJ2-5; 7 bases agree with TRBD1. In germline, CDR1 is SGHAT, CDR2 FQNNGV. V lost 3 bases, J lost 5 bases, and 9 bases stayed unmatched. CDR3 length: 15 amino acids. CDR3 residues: CASSFGTAIAETQYF. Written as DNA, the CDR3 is TGTGCCAGCAGCTTTGGGACAGCGATCGCGGAGACCCAGTACTTC. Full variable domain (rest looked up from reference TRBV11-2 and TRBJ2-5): EAGVAQSPRYKIIEKRQSVAFWCNPISGHATLYWYQQILGQGPKLLIQFQNNGVVDDSQLPKDRFSAERLKGVDSTLKIQPAKLEDSAVYLCASSFGTAIAETQYFGPGTRLLVL.

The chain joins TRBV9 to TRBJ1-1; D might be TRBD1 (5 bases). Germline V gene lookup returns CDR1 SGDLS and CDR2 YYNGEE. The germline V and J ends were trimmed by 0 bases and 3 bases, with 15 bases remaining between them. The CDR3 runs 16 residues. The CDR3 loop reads CASSVGAPWGDTEAFF. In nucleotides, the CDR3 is TGTGCCAGCAGCGTAGGGGCGCCTTGGGGGGACACTGAAGCTTTCTTT.

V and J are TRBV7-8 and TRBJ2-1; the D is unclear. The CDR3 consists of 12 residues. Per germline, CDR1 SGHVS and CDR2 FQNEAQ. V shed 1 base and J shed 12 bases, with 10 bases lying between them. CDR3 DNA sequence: TGTGCCAGCAGCTTAGACGACGGTAGGCAGTTCTTC. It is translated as CASSLDDGRQFF.

The CDR3 DNA sequence: TGTGCCAGCAGCCAAGATCGGGGGAACATGAACACTGAAGCTTTCTTT. It is translated as CASSQDRGNMNTEAFF. The chain employs TRBV14 and TRBJ1-1; possible D gene TRBD1, 5 bases. Between the trimmed V and J ends, which lost 0 bases and 0 bases, there was a span of 11 bases. This CDR3 has 16 residues. Germline V lookup: CDR1 SGHDN, CDR2 FVKESK.

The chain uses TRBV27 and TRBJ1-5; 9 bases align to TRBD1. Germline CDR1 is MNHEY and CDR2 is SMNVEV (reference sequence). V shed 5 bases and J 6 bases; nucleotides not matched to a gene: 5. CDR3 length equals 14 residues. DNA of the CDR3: TGTGCCAGCAGTCCGGGACAGGGTTTTCAGCCCCAGCATTTT. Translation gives CASSPGQGFQPQHF.

CDR3 DNA: TGTGCCAGCAGCCAGGGGTTCCTCGTAGCGGGAGGGCCCAGCGAGCAGTACTTC. The encoded protein is CASSQGFLVAGGPSEQYF. The chain couples TRBV14 to TRBJ2-7; TRBD2 matches 11 bases. Germline V gene data show CDR1 as SGHDN and CDR2 as FVKESK. V trimming: 3 bases; J trimming: 6 bases; junction bases outside the gene matches: 16. This CDR3 is 18 amino acids long.

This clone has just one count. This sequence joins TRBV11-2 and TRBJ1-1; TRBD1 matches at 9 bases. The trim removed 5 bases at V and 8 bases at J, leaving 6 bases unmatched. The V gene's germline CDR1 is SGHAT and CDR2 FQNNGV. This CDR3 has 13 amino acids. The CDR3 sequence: CASSLGQGREAFF. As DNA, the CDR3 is TGTGCCAGCAGCCTCGGACAGGGGCGAGAAGCTTTCTTT.

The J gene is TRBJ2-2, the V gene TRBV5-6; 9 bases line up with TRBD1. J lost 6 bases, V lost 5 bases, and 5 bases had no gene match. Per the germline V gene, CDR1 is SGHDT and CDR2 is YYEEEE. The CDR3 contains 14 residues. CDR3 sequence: CASRGQGTPGELFF. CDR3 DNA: TGTGCCAGCAGGGGACAGGGAACCCCCGGGGAGCTGTTTTTT.

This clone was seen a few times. CDR3 region: CASSYSSLSYNEQFF. DNA of the CDR3: TGTGCCAGCAGTTACAGCTCACTCTCCTACAATGAGCAGTTCTTC. The chain links TRBV6-6 to TRBJ2-1; no definite D call. There are 15 residues in the CDR3. V dropped 2 bases and J dropped 0 bases, with 8 bases sitting between them. CDR1 is MNHNY, CDR2 SVGAGI, per germline (reference sequence).

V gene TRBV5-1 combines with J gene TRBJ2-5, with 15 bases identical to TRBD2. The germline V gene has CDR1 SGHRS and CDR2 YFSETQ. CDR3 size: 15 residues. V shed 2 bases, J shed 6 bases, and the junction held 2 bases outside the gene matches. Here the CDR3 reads CASSFGLAGGKTQYF. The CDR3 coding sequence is TGCGCCAGCAGCTTTGGACTAGCGGGGGGGAAGACCCAGTACTTC.

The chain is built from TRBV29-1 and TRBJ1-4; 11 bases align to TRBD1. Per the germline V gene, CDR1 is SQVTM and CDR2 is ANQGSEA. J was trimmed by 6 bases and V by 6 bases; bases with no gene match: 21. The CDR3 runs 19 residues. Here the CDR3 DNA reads TGCAGCGTCCTTCCCGCCCCCGGGACAGGGGGGTCTTTTTATGAAAAACTGTTTTTT. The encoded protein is CSVLPAPGTGGSFYEKLFF.

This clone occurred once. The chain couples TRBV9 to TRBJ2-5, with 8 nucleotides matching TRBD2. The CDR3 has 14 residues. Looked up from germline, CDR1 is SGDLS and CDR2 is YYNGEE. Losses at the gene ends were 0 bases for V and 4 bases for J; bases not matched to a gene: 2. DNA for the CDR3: TGTGCCAGCAGCGTAGGACTAGCGAGAGAGACCCAGTACTTC. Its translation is CASSVGLARETQYF.

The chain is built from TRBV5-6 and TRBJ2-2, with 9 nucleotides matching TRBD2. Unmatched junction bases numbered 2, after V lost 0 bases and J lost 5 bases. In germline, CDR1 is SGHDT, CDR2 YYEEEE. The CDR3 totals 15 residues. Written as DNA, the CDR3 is TGTGCCAGCAGCTTGGGCCTAGCGGGAACCGGGGAGCTGTTTTTT. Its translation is CASSLGLAGTGELFF. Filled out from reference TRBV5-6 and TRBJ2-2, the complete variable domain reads DAGVTQSPTHLIKTRGQQVTLRCSPKSGHDTVSWYQQALGQGPQFIFQYYEEEERQRGNFPDRFSGHQFPNYSSELNVNALLLGDSALYLCASSLGLAGTGELFFGEGSRLTVL.

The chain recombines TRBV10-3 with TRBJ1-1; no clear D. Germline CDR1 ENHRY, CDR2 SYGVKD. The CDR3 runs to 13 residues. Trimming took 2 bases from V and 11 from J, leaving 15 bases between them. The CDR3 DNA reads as TGTGCCATCAGTGAGAACAGTCCATCCTCCGCTTTCTTT. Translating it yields CAISENSPSSAFF.

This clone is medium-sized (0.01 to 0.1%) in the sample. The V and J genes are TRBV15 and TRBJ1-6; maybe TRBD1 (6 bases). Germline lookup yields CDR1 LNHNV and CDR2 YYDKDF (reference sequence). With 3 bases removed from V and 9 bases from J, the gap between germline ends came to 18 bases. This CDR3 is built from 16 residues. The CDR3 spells CATSSLGAGSGSPLHF. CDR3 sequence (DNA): TGTGCCACCAGCAGTCTGGGGGCGGGTAGCGGTTCACCCCTCCACTTT.

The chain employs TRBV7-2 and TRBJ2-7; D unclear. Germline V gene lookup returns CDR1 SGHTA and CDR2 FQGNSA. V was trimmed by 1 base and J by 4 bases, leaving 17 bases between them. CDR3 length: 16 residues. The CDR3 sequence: CASSLDGDLEVYEQYF. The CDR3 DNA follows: TGTGCCAGCAGCTTAGATGGCGACTTAGAGGTTTACGAGCAGTACTTC.

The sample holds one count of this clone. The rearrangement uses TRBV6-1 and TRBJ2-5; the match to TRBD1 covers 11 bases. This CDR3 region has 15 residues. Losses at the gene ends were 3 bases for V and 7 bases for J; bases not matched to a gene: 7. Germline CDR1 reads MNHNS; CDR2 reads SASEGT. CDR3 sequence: CASSDWTGGRATQYF. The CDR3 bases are TGTGCCAGCAGTGATTGGACAGGGGGCCGGGCGACCCAGTACTTC.